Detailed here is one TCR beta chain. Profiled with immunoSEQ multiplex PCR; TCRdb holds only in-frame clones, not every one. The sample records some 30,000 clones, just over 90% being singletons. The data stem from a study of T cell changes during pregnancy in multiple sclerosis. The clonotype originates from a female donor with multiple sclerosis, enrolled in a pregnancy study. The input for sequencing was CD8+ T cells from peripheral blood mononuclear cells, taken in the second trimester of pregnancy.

CDR3 sequence reads: CASSQTAGSGVYEQYF. CDR3 bases: TGCGCCAGCAGCCAGACGGCCGGGAGCGGGGTCTACGAGCAGTACTTC. The J gene is TRBJ2-7, the V gene TRBV4-1, with 7 positions matching TRBD2. Germline CDR1 reads MGHRA; CDR2 reads YSYEKL. This CDR3 spans 16 amino acids. With 3 bases clipped from V and 3 bases from J, the junction kept 11 bases outside the gene matches.